These T cell receptor beta chains were read from a single sample in a study of shared clonotypes between healthy human individuals. Sequenced by immunoSEQ multiplex PCR; TCRdb stores in-frame clones only, minus some. Found here are about 2.4 million clones, 90% to 95% of them singletons; the top ten hold approximately 0.35%. Specimen: naive CD4+ T cells from PBMCs. These receptors all stem from a man between 18 and 29 years old in good health. Some clones in this sample may be carry-over from other donors' samples. Both conserved end residues are part of each CDR3. D genes are given only for firm matches. A row's size may be missing; if present it is once, few, many or a size class.

cdr3_nt: TGTGCCGGATGGGGTTACAGGGAAGGGACCTACGAGCAGTACTTC; cdr3_aa: CAGWGYREGTYEQYF; v_call: TRBV2; j_call: TRBJ2-7; d_call: .; clone_size: .; cdr3_length: 15
cdr3_nt: TGTGCCAGCAGCGTTTCAGTAGCAGGTGAGCAGTTCTTC; cdr3_aa: CASSVSVAGEQFF; v_call: TRBV11-3; j_call: TRBJ2-1; d_call: .; clone_size: once; cdr3_length: 13
cdr3_nt: TGTGCCAGCAGCCAAGGGAGAGCTCTCTACACCTTC; cdr3_aa: CASSQGRALYTF; v_call: TRBV14; j_call: TRBJ1-2; d_call: .; clone_size: .; cdr3_length: 12
cdr3_nt: TGTGCCACCAGCGAGGGACTAGCGGGAACCTACGAGCAGTACTTC; cdr3_aa: CATSEGLAGTYEQYF; v_call: TRBV15; j_call: TRBJ2-7; d_call: TRBD2; clone_size: .; cdr3_length: 15
cdr3_nt: TGTGCCAGCAGGAAGGACGGATACGAGCAGTACTTC; cdr3_aa: CASRKDGYEQYF; v_call: TRBV6-5; j_call: TRBJ2-7; d_call: .; clone_size: .; cdr3_length: 12
cdr3_nt: TGTGCCAGCAGTTTACTAATTGGGAGCGGGAGCTCCTACGAGCAGTACTTC; cdr3_aa: CASSLLIGSGSSYEQYF; v_call: TRBV28; j_call: TRBJ2-7; d_call: TRBD2; clone_size: .; cdr3_length: 17
cdr3_nt: TGTGCCTGGAGCACCGGGGACAGGTTTGCTTTCTTT; cdr3_aa: CAWSTGDRFAFF; v_call: TRBV30; j_call: TRBJ1-1; d_call: TRBD1; clone_size: few; cdr3_length: 12
cdr3_nt: TGCGCCAGCAGCTTAACGGAGACCCAGTACTTC; cdr3_aa: CASSLTETQYF; v_call: TRBV5-1; j_call: TRBJ2-5; d_call: .; clone_size: .; cdr3_length: 11
cdr3_nt: TGTGCCAGCAGTCCAGGGGCGATGGGCTCCTACGAGCAGTACTTC; cdr3_aa: CASSPGAMGSYEQYF; v_call: TRBV28; j_call: TRBJ2-7; d_call: .; clone_size: .; cdr3_length: 15
cdr3_nt: TGTGCCAGCAGCTACCGGACAGGGACCGGGGAGCTGTTTTTT; cdr3_aa: CASSYRTGTGELFF; v_call: TRBV7-2; j_call: TRBJ2-2; d_call: TRBD1; clone_size: .; cdr3_length: 14
cdr3_nt: TGTGCCAGCAGTACTGCGGGAGTAGTGAGGACAGATACGCAGTATTTT; cdr3_aa: CASSTAGVVRTDTQYF; v_call: TRBV28; j_call: TRBJ2-3; d_call: TRBD2; clone_size: .; cdr3_length: 16
cdr3_nt: TGTGCCAGCAGCGTAGGGACCTCTGGAAACACCATATATTTT; cdr3_aa: CASSVGTSGNTIYF; v_call: TRBV9; j_call: TRBJ1-3; d_call: .; clone_size: .; cdr3_length: 14
cdr3_nt: TGTGCCAGCTCACCAAATGCGGGGGCCCACGAGCAGTACTTC; cdr3_aa: CASSPNAGAHEQYF; v_call: TRBV18; j_call: TRBJ2-7; d_call: .; clone_size: .; cdr3_length: 14
cdr3_nt: TGCAGTGCTAGAGATCGGGTGGTAGCCCTTTTT; cdr3_aa: CSARDRVVALF; v_call: TRBV20-1; j_call: TRBJ2-2; d_call: .; clone_size: .; cdr3_length: 11
cdr3_nt: TGCGCCAGCAGCCAGGAACCGGGGACAGGTTGGCTCATGAACACTGAAGCTTTCTTT; cdr3_aa: CASSQEPGTGWLMNTEAFF; v_call: TRBV4-1; j_call: TRBJ1-1; d_call: TRBD1; clone_size: .; cdr3_length: 19
cdr3_nt: TGCGCCAGCAGCTTGGAGGAAGGGATGAACACTGAAGCTTTCTTT; cdr3_aa: CASSLEEGMNTEAFF; v_call: TRBV5-1; j_call: TRBJ1-1; d_call: .; clone_size: .; cdr3_length: 15
cdr3_nt: TGCGCCAGCAGCCAAGTCTCGTTTAATCAGCCCCAGCATTTT; cdr3_aa: CASSQVSFNQPQHF; v_call: TRBV4-1; j_call: TRBJ1-5; d_call: .; clone_size: few; cdr3_length: 14
cdr3_nt: TGCGCCAGCAGCCAGGGGCGGGCTAATGAAAAACTGTTTTTT; cdr3_aa: CASSQGRANEKLFF; v_call: TRBV5-1; j_call: TRBJ1-4; d_call: .; clone_size: .; cdr3_length: 14
cdr3_nt: TGTGCCATCAGGGACAGGAACTATGGCTACACCTTC; cdr3_aa: CAIRDRNYGYTF; v_call: TRBV10-3; j_call: TRBJ1-2; d_call: TRBD1; clone_size: .; cdr3_length: 12
cdr3_nt: TGCGCCAGCAGCCGCGGCAATGGCTACACCTTC; cdr3_aa: CASSRGNGYTF; v_call: TRBV5-1; j_call: TRBJ1-2; d_call: .; clone_size: .; cdr3_length: 11
cdr3_nt: TGCGCCAGCAGCTTGGGGACAGTCTCTAACTATGGCTACACCTTC; cdr3_aa: CASSLGTVSNYGYTF; v_call: TRBV5-1; j_call: TRBJ1-2; d_call: .; clone_size: .; cdr3_length: 15
cdr3_nt: TGTGCCAGCAGCCCCCGGACAGGGAAACACGAAAAACTGTTTTTT; cdr3_aa: CASSPRTGKHEKLFF; v_call: TRBV7-9; j_call: TRBJ1-4; d_call: TRBD1; clone_size: once; cdr3_length: 15
cdr3_nt: TGTGCCAGCAGCCTCCGACTAAACCGGGACAGATCCTACGAGCAGTACTTC; cdr3_aa: CASSLRLNRDRSYEQYF; v_call: TRBV7-6; j_call: TRBJ2-7; d_call: TRBD1; clone_size: .; cdr3_length: 17
cdr3_nt: TGTGCCAGCAGTGAAGCTGCCCTAGCGGGAGGTTACGAGCAGTACTTC; cdr3_aa: CASSEAALAGGYEQYF; v_call: TRBV2; j_call: TRBJ2-7; d_call: TRBD2; clone_size: .; cdr3_length: 16
cdr3_nt: TGTGCCAGCCGACTGAAGGGCGTCACAGATACGCAGTATTTT; cdr3_aa: CASRLKGVTDTQYF; v_call: TRBV6-1; j_call: TRBJ2-3; d_call: .; clone_size: .; cdr3_length: 14
cdr3_nt: TGCGCCAGCGGCGACAGCACAGATACGCAGTATTTT; cdr3_aa: CASGDSTDTQYF; v_call: TRBV5-1; j_call: TRBJ2-3; d_call: .; clone_size: .; cdr3_length: 12
cdr3_nt: TGTGCCAGCAGTGATGCGGGAGTATACGAGCAGTACTTC; cdr3_aa: CASSDAGVYEQYF; v_call: TRBV25-1; j_call: TRBJ2-7; d_call: TRBD2; clone_size: .; cdr3_length: 13
cdr3_nt: TGCGCCAGCAGCCCCAACAGAACCCCTGGTTGGGACATTCAGTACTTC; cdr3_aa: CASSPNRTPGWDIQYF; v_call: TRBV5-1; j_call: TRBJ2-4; d_call: .; clone_size: .; cdr3_length: 16
cdr3_nt: TGCAGCGCCCGTGCGGGACTAGCGAACGAGCAGTACTTC; cdr3_aa: CSARAGLANEQYF; v_call: TRBV29-1; j_call: TRBJ2-7; d_call: TRBD2; clone_size: .; cdr3_length: 13
cdr3_nt: TGTGCCAGCAGCTTGAGAGCGGGGCAGTCAGACGAGCAGTACTTC; cdr3_aa: CASSLRAGQSDEQYF; v_call: TRBV5-4; j_call: TRBJ2-7; d_call: TRBD2; clone_size: .; cdr3_length: 15
cdr3_nt: TGTGCCAGCAGTCCCGCCGGGACAGGGGGGGTCGAGCAGTACTTC; cdr3_aa: CASSPAGTGGVEQYF; v_call: TRBV28; j_call: TRBJ2-7; d_call: TRBD1; clone_size: .; cdr3_length: 15
cdr3_nt: TGCGCCAGCAGCCCAGAGCCATCCGGGGAGCTGTTTTTT; cdr3_aa: CASSPEPSGELFF; v_call: TRBV5-1; j_call: TRBJ2-2; d_call: .; clone_size: .; cdr3_length: 13
cdr3_nt: TGTGCCAGCAGTCCCTCGGGGGGATCGCATCAGCCCCAGCATTTT; cdr3_aa: CASSPSGGSHQPQHF; v_call: TRBV28; j_call: TRBJ1-5; d_call: .; clone_size: .; cdr3_length: 15
cdr3_nt: TGTGCCAGCAGTTTAGGGGCGTTAGGTACTTTAGAGCCGCCCCAGCATTTT; cdr3_aa: CASSLGALGTLEPPQHF; v_call: TRBV28; j_call: TRBJ1-5; d_call: .; clone_size: .; cdr3_length: 17
cdr3_nt: TGTGCCAGCAGTCGCGTAAGGGTGCGTACTGAAGCTTTCTTT; cdr3_aa: CASSRVRVRTEAFF; v_call: TRBV6-5; j_call: TRBJ1-1; d_call: .; clone_size: .; cdr3_length: 14
cdr3_nt: TGTGCCAGCAGCGTTCAACAGGGGAACATTCAGTACTTC; cdr3_aa: CASSVQQGNIQYF; v_call: TRBV9; j_call: TRBJ2-4; d_call: TRBD1; clone_size: .; cdr3_length: 13
cdr3_nt: TGCGCCAGCAGCTTGCGCACCAATCCCTACGAGCAGTACTTC; cdr3_aa: CASSLRTNPYEQYF; v_call: TRBV5-1; j_call: TRBJ2-7; d_call: .; clone_size: .; cdr3_length: 14
cdr3_nt: TGTGCCAGCAGTGTTCACTCTGGCGGGAGACACAATGAGCAGTTCTTC; cdr3_aa: CASSVHSGGRHNEQFF; v_call: TRBV6-1; j_call: TRBJ2-1; d_call: TRBD2; clone_size: .; cdr3_length: 16
cdr3_nt: TGTGCCAGCAGCACCTCGGACAGCACTGAAGCTTTCTTT; cdr3_aa: CASSTSDSTEAFF; v_call: TRBV9; j_call: TRBJ1-1; d_call: .; clone_size: few; cdr3_length: 13
cdr3_nt: TGTGCCAGCAGCTTAACCGGCATGTCGGCCGAGCAGTACTTC; cdr3_aa: CASSLTGMSAEQYF; v_call: TRBV7-2; j_call: TRBJ2-7; d_call: .; clone_size: .; cdr3_length: 14
cdr3_nt: TGTGCCAGCTCACCTGGTTGGGGCAGGGGTAGCACAGATACGCAGTATTTT; cdr3_aa: CASSPGWGRGSTDTQYF; v_call: TRBV18; j_call: TRBJ2-3; d_call: .; clone_size: .; cdr3_length: 17
cdr3_nt: TGTGCCAGCAGCCACACACTCCCCTCTTGGCTTTCGGAGGAGACCCAGTACTTC; cdr3_aa: CASSHTLPSWLSEETQYF; v_call: TRBV14; j_call: TRBJ2-5; d_call: .; clone_size: .; cdr3_length: 18
cdr3_nt: TGTGCCAGCAGACCCTGGACAGGACGACGAGTCGGCTACACCTTC; cdr3_aa: CASRPWTGRRVGYTF; v_call: TRBV27; j_call: TRBJ1-2; d_call: TRBD1; clone_size: once; cdr3_length: 15
cdr3_nt: TGTGCCAGCAGCCCAGGATGGGGAACTGAAGCTTTCTTT; cdr3_aa: CASSPGWGTEAFF; v_call: TRBV7-9; j_call: TRBJ1-1; d_call: .; clone_size: .; cdr3_length: 13
cdr3_nt: TGTGCCACCAGCAGAGACTCCCGCCTAGCCGATCCTAGCACAGATACGCAGTATTTT; cdr3_aa: CATSRDSRLADPSTDTQYF; v_call: TRBV15; j_call: TRBJ2-3; d_call: .; clone_size: .; cdr3_length: 19
cdr3_nt: TGTGCCAGCAGCTTTAGCGGGAGGGGAGAGACCCAGTACTTC; cdr3_aa: CASSFSGRGETQYF; v_call: TRBV11-2; j_call: TRBJ2-5; d_call: TRBD2; clone_size: .; cdr3_length: 14
cdr3_nt: TGTGCCAGCAGCTTAGTGTTCGGGAGGGTGTTTACAGATACGCAGTATTTT; cdr3_aa: CASSLVFGRVFTDTQYF; v_call: TRBV7-9; j_call: TRBJ2-3; d_call: TRBD2; clone_size: .; cdr3_length: 17
cdr3_nt: TGTGCCACCAGCACCAGCAGGGGAGCAGATACGCAGTATTTT; cdr3_aa: CATSTSRGADTQYF; v_call: TRBV15; j_call: TRBJ2-3; d_call: .; clone_size: .; cdr3_length: 14
cdr3_nt: TGTGCCAGCAGCGTAGTCAGGGCAAACCCGAACACCGGGGAGCTGTTTTTT; cdr3_aa: CASSVVRANPNTGELFF; v_call: TRBV9; j_call: TRBJ2-2; d_call: .; clone_size: .; cdr3_length: 17
cdr3_nt: TGTGCCAGCTCACCCGGACAGGGAGGTGGCAATCAGCCCCAGCATTTT; cdr3_aa: CASSPGQGGGNQPQHF; v_call: TRBV18; j_call: TRBJ1-5; d_call: TRBD1; clone_size: .; cdr3_length: 16